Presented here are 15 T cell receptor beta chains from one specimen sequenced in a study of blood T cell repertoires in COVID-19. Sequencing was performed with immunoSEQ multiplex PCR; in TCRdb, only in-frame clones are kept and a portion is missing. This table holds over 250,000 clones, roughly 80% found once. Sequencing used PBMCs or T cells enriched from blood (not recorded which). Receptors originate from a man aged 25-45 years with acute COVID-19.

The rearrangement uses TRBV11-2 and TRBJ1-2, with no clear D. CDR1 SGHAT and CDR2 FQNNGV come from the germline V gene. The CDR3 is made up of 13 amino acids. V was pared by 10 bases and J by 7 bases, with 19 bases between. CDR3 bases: TGTGCCACTAGCTCAGGCGGGTTGGGTGGCTACACCTTC. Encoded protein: CATSSGGLGGYTF.

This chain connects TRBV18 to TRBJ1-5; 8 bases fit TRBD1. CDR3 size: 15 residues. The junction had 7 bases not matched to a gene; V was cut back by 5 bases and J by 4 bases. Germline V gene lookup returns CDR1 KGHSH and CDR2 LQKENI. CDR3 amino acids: CASSKDRGQNQPQHF. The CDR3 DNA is TGTGCCAGCTCAAAAGACAGGGGCCAAAATCAGCCCCAGCATTTT. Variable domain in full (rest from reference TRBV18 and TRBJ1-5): NAGVMQNPRHLVRRRGQEARLRCSPMKGHSHVYWYRQLPEEGLKFMVYLQKENIIDESGMPKERFSAEFPKEGPSILRIQQVVRGDSAAYFCASSKDRGQNQPQHFGDGTRLSIL.

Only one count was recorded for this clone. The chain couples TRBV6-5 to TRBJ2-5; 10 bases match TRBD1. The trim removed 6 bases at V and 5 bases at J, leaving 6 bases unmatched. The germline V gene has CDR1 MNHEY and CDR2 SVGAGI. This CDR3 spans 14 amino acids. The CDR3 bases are TGTGCCAGCAGACAGGACAGGGGGTTTGAGACCCAGTACTTC. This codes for CASRQDRGFETQYF.

CDR3 sequence: CATWDSRLDYEQFF. In DNA, the CDR3 is TGCGCCACCTGGGACTCCCGACTCGACTATGAGCAGTTCTTC. The J gene is TRBJ2-1, the V gene TRBV10-2; TRBD2 is a possible D gene (6 bases). The length of the CDR3 is 14 residues. Germline CDR1 and CDR2: WSHSY and SAAADI. Trimming pared 10 bases from V and 8 bases from J, leaving 21 bases between.

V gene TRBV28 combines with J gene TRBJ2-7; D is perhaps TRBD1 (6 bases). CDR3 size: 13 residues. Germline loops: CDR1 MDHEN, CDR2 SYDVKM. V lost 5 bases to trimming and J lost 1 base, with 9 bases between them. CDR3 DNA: TGTGCCAGCAGTGACAGGATTTCCTACGAGCAGTACGTC. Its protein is CASSDRISYEQYV.

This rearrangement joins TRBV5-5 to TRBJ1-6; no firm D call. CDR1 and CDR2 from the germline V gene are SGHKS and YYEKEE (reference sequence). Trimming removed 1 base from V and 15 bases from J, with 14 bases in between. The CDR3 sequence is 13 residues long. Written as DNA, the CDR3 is TGTGCCAGCAGCTTGCAGCCGGCTGGGCTCCTCCACTTT. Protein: CASSLQPAGLLHF.

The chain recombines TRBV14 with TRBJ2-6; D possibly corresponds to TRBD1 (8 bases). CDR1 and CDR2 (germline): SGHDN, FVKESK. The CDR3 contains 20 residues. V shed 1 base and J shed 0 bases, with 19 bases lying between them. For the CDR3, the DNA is TGTGCCAGCAGCCAAGGATATAACAGGGGGGGAAGCTCTGGGGCCAACGTCCTGACTTTC. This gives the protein CASSQGYNRGGSSGANVLTF.

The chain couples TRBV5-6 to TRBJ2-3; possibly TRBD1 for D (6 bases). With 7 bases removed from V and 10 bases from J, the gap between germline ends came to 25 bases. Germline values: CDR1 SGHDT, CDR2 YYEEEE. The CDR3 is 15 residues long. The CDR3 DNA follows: TGTGCCAGCGCATTTGGGTGGGCAGGGGTGGACGCGCAGTATTTT. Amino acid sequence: CASAFGWAGVDAQYF. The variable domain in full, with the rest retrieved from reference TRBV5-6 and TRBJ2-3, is DAGVTQSPTHLIKTRGQQVTLRCSPKSGHDTVSWYQQALGQGPQFIFQYYEEEERQRGNFPDRFSGHQFPNYSSELNVNALLLGDSALYLCASAFGWAGVDAQYFGPGTRLTVL.

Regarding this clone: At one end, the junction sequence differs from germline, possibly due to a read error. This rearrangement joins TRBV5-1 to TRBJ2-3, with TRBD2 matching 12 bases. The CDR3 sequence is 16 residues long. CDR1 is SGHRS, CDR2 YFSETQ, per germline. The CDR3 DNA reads TGTGCCAGCAGCCCCGGGACTAGCGGGAGCACAGATACGCAGTATTTT. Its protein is CASSPGTSGSTDTQYF.

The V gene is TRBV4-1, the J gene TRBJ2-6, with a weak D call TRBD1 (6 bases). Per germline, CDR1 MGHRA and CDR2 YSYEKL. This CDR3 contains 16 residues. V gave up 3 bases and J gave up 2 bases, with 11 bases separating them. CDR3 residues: CASSQKQGAGANVLTF. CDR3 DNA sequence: TGCGCCAGCAGCCAGAAACAGGGAGCTGGGGCCAACGTCCTGACTTTC.

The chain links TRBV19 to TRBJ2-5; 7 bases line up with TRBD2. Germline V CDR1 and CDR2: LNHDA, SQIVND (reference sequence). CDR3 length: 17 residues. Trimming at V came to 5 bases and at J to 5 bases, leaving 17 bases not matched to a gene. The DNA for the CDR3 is TGTGCCAGTAGTCCGGGGGGAGGGGCTCCCACATGGGAGACCCAGTACTTC. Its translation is CASSPGGGAPTWETQYF.

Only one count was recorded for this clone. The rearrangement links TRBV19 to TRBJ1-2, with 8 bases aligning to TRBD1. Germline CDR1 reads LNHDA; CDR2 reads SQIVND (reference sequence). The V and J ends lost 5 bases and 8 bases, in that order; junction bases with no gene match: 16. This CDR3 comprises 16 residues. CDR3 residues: CASSVGQGSVTRGYTF. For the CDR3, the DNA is TGTGCCAGTAGTGTTGGACAGGGATCCGTTACGAGGGGCTACACCTTC.

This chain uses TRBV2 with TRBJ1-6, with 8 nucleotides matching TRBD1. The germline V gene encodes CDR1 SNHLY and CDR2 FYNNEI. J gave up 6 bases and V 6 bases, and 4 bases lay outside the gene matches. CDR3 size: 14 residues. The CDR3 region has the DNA TGTGCCAGCAGCGTGGGACAGGCTAATTCACCCCTCCACTTT. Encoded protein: CASSVGQANSPLHF.

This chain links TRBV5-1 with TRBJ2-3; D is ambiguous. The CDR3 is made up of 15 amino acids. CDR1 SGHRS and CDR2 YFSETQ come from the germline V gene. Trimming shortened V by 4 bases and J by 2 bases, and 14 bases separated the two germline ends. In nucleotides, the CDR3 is TGCGCCAGCAGCCAAGAGAGTTTTCCCACAGATACGCAGTATTTT. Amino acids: CASSQESFPTDTQYF.

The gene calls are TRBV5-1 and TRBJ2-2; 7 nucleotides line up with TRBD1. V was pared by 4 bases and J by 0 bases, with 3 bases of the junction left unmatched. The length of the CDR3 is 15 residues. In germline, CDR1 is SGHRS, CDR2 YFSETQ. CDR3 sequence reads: CASSVGTANTGELFF. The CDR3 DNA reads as TGCGCCAGCAGCGTAGGGACAGCGAACACCGGGGAGCTGTTTTTT.